This T cell receptor (beta chain) was sequenced during a study of T-cell memory formation after mild COVID-19. Study overall: TCR clustering was largely donor specific.

Regarding the study as a whole: Of the contracting clones, CD4+ ones lay mainly in CM and EM, and CD8+ ones in EMRA. While clones contracting from day 15 to 85 were balanced between CD4 and CD8, later expanders leaned CD4+.

Remarks on this clonotype: Its antigen is not identified.

TCRdb used MiXCR to reprocess the 5' RACE reads, holding one entry per CDR3 protein. The data hold around 340,000 distinct CDR3 sequences, with about 15% observed a single time. V dropped 0 bases and J dropped 7; count of bases not matched to a gene: 9. CDR1 and CDR2 from the germline V gene are SGHRS and YFSETQ. The CDR3 sequence is 16 residues long. Source material: PBMCs or a T cell subset sorted from them (not recorded which). The chain combines TRBV5-1 with TRBJ2-1, with 8 bases matching TRBD2. This TCR was sampled from a man between 18 and 29 years old who had mild COVID-19 (a few samples of this study predate the infection). Cell type and time point are not known. Written as DNA, the CDR3 is TGCGCCAGCAGCTTGGCCGGGGTAGCGGGGAGGAATGAGCAGTTCTTC. Translation: CASSLAGVAGRNEQFF.